This TCR beta chain is drawn from a study of tumor-infiltrating lymphocytes in localized non-small cell lung cancer. Findings of the study overall: Tumor T-cell fraction from TCR sequencing was not associated with recurrence-free survival (p = 0.61). Not all patients were TCR sequenced, owing to tissue quantity.

For this clone: Its target is not known.

In germline, CDR1 is MNHEY, CDR2 SMNVEV (reference sequence). Trimming removed 0 bases from V and 2 bases from J, with 11 bases in between. The CDR3 has 15 amino acids. Clones were sequenced by immunoSEQ multiplex PCR, and TCRdb holds only the in-frame ones, with some missing. This table has more than 7,500 clones, more than 70% appearing once. Sequenced input: lung tumor tissue. This clonotype originated in a human donor with non-small cell lung cancer. This chain connects TRBV27 to TRBJ2-7; unclear D gene. The chain's CDR3 is CASSLSGAAAYEQYF. Here the CDR3 DNA reads TGTGCCAGCAGTTTATCTGGCGCGGCGGCCTACGAGCAGTACTTC.